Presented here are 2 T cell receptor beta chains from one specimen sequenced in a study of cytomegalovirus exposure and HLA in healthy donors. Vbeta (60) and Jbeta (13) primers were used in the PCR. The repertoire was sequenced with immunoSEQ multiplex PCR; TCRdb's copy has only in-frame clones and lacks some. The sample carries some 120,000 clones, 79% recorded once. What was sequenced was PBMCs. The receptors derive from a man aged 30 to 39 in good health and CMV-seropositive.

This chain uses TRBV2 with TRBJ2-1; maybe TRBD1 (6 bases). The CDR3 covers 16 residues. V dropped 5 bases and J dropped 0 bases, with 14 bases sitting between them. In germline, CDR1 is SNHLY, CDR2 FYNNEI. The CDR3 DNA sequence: TGTGCCAGCAGTCGACTCCCGGACAGCTCCTACAATGAGCAGTTCTTC. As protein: CASSRLPDSSYNEQFF.

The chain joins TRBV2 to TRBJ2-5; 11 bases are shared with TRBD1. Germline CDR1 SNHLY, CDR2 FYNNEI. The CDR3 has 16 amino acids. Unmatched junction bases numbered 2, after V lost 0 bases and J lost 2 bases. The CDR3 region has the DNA TGTGCCAGCAGTGAAGCGGGACAGGGGGAACAAGAGACCCAGTACTTC. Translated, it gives CASSEAGQGEQETQYF.